The source of this T cell receptor (beta chain) is a study of T-cell memory formation after mild COVID-19. Via MiXCR, TCRdb re-called the 5' RACE reads, giving one row per CDR3 protein. The sample yields fewer than 35,000 distinct CDR3 sequences, approximately 16% seen once. This clonotype was seen repeatedly, ten times or more. CDR1 SGHDT and CDR2 YYEEEE come from the germline V gene. The J segment lost 10 bases and the V segment lost 4 bases, leaving 10 bases of the junction unmatched. The CDR3 consists of 13 residues. The specimen was PBMCs or a T cell subset sorted from them (not recorded which). V gene TRBV5-6 combines with J gene TRBJ2-7; 8 bases align to TRBD1. The receptor comes from an adult who had mild COVID-19 (a few samples of this study predate the infection). Cell type and time point are not known. CDR3 DNA sequence: TGTGCCAGCAGCCCGGACAGGGACACGCAACAGTACTTC. This sequence encodes CASSPDRDTQQYF. Filled out from reference TRBV5-6 and TRBJ2-7, the complete variable domain reads DAGVTQSPTHLIKTRGQQVTLRCSPKSGHDTVSWYQQALGQGPQFIFQYYEEEERQRGNFPDRFSGHQFPNYSSELNVNALLLGDSALYLCASSPDRDTQQYFGPGTRLTVT.